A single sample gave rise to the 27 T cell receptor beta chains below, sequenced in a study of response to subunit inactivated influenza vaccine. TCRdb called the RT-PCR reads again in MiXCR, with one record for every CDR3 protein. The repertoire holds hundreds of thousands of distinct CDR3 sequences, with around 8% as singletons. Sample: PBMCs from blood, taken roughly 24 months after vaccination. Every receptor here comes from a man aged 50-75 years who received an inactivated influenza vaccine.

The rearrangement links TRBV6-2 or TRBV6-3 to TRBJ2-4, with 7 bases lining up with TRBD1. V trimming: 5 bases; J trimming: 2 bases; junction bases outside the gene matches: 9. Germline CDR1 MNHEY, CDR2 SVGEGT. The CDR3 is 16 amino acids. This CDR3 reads CASSNLQGNTKNIQYF. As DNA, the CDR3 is TGTGCCAGCAGTAACCTACAGGGGAACACCAAAAACATTCAGTACTTC.

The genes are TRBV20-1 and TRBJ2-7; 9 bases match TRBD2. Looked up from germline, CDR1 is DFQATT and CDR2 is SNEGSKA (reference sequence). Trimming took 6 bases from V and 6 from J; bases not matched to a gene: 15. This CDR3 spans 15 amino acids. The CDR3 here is CSALRSGLATGEQYF. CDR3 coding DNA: TGCAGTGCCCTAAGGAGCGGACTAGCGACGGGCGAGCAGTACTTC.

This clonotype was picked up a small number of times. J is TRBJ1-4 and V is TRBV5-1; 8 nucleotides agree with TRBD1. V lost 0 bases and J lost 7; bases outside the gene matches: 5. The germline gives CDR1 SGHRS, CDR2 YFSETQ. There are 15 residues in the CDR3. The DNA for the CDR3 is TGCGCCAGCAGCTTGGCTACAGGGGGAGGTGAAAAACTGTTTTTT. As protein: CASSLATGGGEKLFF.

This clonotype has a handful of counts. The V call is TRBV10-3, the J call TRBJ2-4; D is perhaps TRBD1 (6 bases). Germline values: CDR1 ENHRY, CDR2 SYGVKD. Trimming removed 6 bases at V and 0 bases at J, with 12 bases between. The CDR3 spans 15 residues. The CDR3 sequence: CAIREAGEAKNIQYF. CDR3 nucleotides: TGTGCCATCAGGGAAGCAGGGGAAGCCAAAAACATTCAGTACTTC.

The CDR3 reads CASRPGLAVQETQYF. The CDR3 coding sequence is TGTGCCAGTAGGCCGGGACTAGCTGTACAAGAGACCCAGTACTTC. The chain carries TRBV19 and TRBJ2-5; 9 bases are shared with TRBD2. CDR1 is LNHDA, CDR2 SQIVND, per germline (reference sequence). The junction had 7 bases not matched to a gene; V was cut back by 6 bases and J by 2 bases. The CDR3 runs to 15 residues. The complete variable domain, with remaining parts taken from reference TRBV19 and TRBJ2-5, reads DGGITQSPKYLFRKEGQNVTLSCEQNLNHDAMYWYRQDPGQGLRLIYYSQIVNDFQKGDIAEGYSVSREKKESFPLTVTSAQKNPTAFYLCASRPGLAVQETQYFGPGTRLLVL.

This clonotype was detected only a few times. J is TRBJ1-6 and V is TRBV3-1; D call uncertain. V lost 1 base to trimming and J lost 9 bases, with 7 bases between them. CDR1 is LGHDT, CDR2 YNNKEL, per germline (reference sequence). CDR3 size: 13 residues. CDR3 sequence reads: CASSQVPGSPLHF. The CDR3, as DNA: TGTGCCAGCAGCCAAGTTCCGGGTTCACCCCTCCACTTT.

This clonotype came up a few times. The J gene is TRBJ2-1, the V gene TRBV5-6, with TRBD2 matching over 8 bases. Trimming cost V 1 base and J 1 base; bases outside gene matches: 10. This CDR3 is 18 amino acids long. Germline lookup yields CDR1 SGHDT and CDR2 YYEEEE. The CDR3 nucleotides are TGTGCCAGCAGCTTGTTCGGGGGGGCGGACGTTTCCTACAATGAGCAGTTCTTC. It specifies CASSLFGGADVSYNEQFF.

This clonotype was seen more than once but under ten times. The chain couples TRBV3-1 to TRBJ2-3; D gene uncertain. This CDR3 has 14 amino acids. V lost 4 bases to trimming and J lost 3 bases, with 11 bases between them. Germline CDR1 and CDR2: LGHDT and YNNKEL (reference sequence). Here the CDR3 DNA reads TGTGCCAGCAGCCCCGGGTATAATACAGATACGCAGTATTTT. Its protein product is CASSPGYNTDTQYF.

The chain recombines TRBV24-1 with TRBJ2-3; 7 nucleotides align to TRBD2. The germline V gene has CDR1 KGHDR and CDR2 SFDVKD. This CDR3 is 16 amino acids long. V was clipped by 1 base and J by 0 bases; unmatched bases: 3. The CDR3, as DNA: TGTGCCACCAGTGATTTTGGTAGCGGGAGCACAGATACGCAGTATTTT. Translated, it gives CATSDFGSGSTDTQYF.

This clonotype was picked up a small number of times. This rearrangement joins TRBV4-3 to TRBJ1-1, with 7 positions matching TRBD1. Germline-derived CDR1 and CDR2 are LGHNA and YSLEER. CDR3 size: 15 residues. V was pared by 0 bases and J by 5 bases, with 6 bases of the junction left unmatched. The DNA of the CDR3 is TGCGCCAGCAGCCAAGAACCAGGGGGTCAGACTGAAGCTTTCTTT. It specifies CASSQEPGGQTEAFF.

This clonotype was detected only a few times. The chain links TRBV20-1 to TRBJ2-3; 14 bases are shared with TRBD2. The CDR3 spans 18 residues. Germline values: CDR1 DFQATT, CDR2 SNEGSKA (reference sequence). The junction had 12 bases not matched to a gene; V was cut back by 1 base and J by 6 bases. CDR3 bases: TGCAGTGCTAGAGTGACCAGTCGGGGACTAGCGGGAGCGGATACGCAGTATTTT. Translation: CSARVTSRGLAGADTQYF.

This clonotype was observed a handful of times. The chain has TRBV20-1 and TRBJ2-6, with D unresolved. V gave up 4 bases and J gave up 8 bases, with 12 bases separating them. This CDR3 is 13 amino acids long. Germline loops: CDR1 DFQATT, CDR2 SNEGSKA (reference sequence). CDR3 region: CSAMGKRPNVLTF. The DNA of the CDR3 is TGCAGTGCTATGGGAAAAAGGCCCAACGTCCTGACTTTC.

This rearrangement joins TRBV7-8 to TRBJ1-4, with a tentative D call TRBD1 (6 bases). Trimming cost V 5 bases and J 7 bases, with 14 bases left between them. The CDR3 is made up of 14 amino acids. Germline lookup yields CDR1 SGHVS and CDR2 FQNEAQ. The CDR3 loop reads CASSRTGMREKLFF. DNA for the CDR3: TGTGCCAGCAGCCGTACAGGGATGCGTGAAAAACTGTTTTTT. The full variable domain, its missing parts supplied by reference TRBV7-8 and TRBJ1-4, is GAGVSQSPRYKVAKRGQDVALRCDPISGHVSLFWYQQALGQGPEFLTYFQNEAQLDKSGLPSDRFFAERPEGSVSTLKIQRTQQEDSAVYLCASSRTGMREKLFFGSGTQLSVL.

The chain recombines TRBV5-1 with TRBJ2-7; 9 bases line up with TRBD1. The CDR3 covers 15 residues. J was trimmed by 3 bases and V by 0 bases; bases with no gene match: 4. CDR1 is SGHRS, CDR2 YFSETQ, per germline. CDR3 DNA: TGCGCCAGCAGCTTGGGAGGGACAGGGATCTACGAGCAGTACTTC. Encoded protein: CASSLGGTGIYEQYF.

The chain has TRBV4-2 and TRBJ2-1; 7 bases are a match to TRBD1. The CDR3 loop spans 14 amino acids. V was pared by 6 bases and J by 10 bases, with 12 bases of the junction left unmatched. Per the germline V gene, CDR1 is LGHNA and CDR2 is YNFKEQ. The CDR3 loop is CASSSDRARTEQFF. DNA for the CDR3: TGTGCCAGCAGTTCCGACAGGGCTCGCACCGAGCAGTTCTTC.

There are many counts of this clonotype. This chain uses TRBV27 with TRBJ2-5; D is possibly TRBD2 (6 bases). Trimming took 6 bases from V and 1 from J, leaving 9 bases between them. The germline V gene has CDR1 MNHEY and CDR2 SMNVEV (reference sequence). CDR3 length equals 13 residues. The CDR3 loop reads CASRRDFQETQYF. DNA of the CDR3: TGTGCCAGCAGGCGGGACTTCCAAGAGACCCAGTACTTC.

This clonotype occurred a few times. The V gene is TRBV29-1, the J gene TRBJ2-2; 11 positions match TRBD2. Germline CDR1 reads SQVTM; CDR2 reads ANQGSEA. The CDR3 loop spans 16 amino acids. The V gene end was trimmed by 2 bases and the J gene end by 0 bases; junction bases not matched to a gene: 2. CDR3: CSVELAGGPNTGELFF. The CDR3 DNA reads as TGCAGCGTTGAATTAGCGGGGGGGCCGAACACCGGGGAGCTGTTTTTT.

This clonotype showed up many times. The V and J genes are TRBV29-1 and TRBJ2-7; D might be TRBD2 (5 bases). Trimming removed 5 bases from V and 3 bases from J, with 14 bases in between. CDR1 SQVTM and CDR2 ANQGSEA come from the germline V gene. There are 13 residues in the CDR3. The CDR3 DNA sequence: TGCAGCGTTCTCGTGGGAGATCACTACGAGCAGTACTTC. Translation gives CSVLVGDHYEQYF.

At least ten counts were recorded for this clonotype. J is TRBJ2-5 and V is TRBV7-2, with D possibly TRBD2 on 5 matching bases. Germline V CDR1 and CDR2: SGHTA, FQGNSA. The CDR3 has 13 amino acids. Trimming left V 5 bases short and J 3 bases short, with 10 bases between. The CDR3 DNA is TGTGCCAGCAGCAGAGCGGTCGAAGAGACCCAGTACTTC. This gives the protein CASSRAVEETQYF.

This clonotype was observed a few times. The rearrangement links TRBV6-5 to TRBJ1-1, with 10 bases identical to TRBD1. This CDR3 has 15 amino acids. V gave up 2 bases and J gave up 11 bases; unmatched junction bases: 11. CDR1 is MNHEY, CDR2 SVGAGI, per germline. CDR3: CASSYATGTGVPAFF. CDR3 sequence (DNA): TGTGCCAGCAGTTACGCCACCGGGACAGGGGTCCCTGCTTTCTTT.

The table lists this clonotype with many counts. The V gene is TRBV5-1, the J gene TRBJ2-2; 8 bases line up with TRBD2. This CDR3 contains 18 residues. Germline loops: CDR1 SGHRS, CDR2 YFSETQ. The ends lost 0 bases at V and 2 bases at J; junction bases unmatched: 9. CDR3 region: CASSLVRRTSSNTGELFF. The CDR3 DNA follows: TGCGCCAGCAGCTTGGTTAGACGGACTAGCAGCAACACCGGGGAGCTGTTTTTT.

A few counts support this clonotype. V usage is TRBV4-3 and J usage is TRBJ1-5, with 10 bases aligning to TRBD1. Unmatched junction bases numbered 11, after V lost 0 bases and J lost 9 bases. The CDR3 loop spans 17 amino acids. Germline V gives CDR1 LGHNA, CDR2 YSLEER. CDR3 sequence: CASSQDSGTGAIGPQHF. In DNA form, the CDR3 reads TGCGCCAGCAGCCAAGATTCCGGGACAGGGGCAATAGGGCCCCAGCATTTT.

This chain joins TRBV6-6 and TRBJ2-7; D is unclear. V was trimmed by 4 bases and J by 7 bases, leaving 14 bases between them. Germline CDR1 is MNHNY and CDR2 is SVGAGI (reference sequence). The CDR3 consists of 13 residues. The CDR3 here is CASSSLSDPEQYF. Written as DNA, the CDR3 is TGTGCCAGCAGTTCCCTCTCGGACCCGGAGCAGTACTTC.

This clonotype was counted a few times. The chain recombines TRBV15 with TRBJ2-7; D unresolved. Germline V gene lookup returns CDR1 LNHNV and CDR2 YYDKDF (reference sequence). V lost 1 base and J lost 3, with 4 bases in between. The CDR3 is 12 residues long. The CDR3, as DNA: TGTGCCACCAGCAGAGCGAACTACGAGCAGTACTTC. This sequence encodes CATSRANYEQYF.

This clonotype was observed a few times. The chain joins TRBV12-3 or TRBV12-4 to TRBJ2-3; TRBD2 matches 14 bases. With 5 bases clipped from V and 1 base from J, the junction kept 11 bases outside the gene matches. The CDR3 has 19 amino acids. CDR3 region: CASSTRVGLAGAGTDTQYF. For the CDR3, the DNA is TGTGCCAGCAGTACCAGGGTGGGACTAGCGGGGGCCGGCACAGATACGCAGTATTTT.

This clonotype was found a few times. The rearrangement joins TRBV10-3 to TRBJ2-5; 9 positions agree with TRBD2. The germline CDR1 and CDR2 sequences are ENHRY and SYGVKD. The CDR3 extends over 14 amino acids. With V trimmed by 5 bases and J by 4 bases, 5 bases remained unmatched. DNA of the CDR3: TGTGCCATCAGTTATGTTAGCGGGAGAGAGACCCAGTACTTC. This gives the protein CAISYVSGRETQYF.

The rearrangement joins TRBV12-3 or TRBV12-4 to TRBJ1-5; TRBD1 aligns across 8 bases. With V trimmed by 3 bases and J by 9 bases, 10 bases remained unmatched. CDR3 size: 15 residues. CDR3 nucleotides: TGTGCCAGCAGTTTTGGTGAAGAGGGGACAGGGCCCCAGCATTTT. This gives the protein CASSFGEEGTGPQHF.